A selection of T cell receptor beta chains follows, all from one sample in a study of blood T cell repertoires in COVID-19. Profiling relied on immunoSEQ multiplex PCR, and the TCRdb table lists in-frame clones only, not all of them. The data hold more than 200,000 clones, with 80% observed a single time. Sample: PBMCs or T cells enriched from blood (not recorded which). The source is a man younger than 40 with acute COVID-19. CDR3s include the opening cysteine and the closing phenylalanine or tryptophan. The order of the fields is V gene, J gene, clone size, D gene, CDR3 DNA, CDR3 protein. The D gene is left open where the match is weak. The size entry is marked missing in some rows and otherwise reads once, few, many or a size class.

V: TRBV5-1; J: TRBJ1-5; size: NA; D: NA; DNA: TGCGCCAGCAGCTTGTTTACAGGGAGCAATCAGCCCCAGCATTTT; CDR3: CASSLFTGSNQPQHF
V: TRBV11-3; J: TRBJ1-2; size: NA; D: NA; DNA: TGTGCCAGCAGCTTAGAAGGGACTGATGGCTACACCTTC; CDR3: CASSLEGTDGYTF
V: TRBV5-1; J: TRBJ2-1; size: NA; D: NA; DNA: TGCGCCAGCAGCCCCGACGGGAGTCTCAATGAGCAGTTCTTC; CDR3: CASSPDGSLNEQFF
V: TRBV6-6; J: TRBJ1-4; size: NA; D: NA; DNA: TGTGCCAGCAGACGAACGGGACAACCAAATGAAAAACTGTTTTTT; CDR3: CASRRTGQPNEKLFF
V: TRBV19; J: TRBJ1-2; size: once; D: NA; DNA: TGTGCCAGTAGTGTGGACAGTAACTATGGCTACACCTTC; CDR3: CASSVDSNYGYTF
V: TRBV5-1; J: TRBJ2-1; size: NA; D: NA; DNA: TGCGCCAGCAGCTTGTGGGCCGGTCCGGGGGTAGGCAATGAGCAGTTCTTC; CDR3: CASSLWAGPGVGNEQFF
V: TRBV7-6; J: TRBJ1-2; size: once; D: TRBD1; DNA: TGTGCCAGCAGCCTAAAGGGGACAGGGGGCTACACCTTC; CDR3: CASSLKGTGGYTF
V: TRBV3-1/TRBV3-2; J: TRBJ1-1; size: NA; D: TRBD1; DNA: TGTGCCAGCAGCAAGGGACAGGGGACCACTGAAGCTTTCTTT; CDR3: CASSKGQGTTEAFF
V: TRBV5-5; J: TRBJ2-1; size: NA; D: TRBD1; DNA: TGTGCCAGCAGCTTCGGGACAGGGAATGAGCAGTTCTTC; CDR3: CASSFGTGNEQFF
V: TRBV9; J: TRBJ2-7; size: NA; D: NA; DNA: TGTGCCAGCAGCTCTCCGGGGAACTCCTACGAGCAGTACTTC; CDR3: CASSSPGNSYEQYF
V: TRBV24-1; J: TRBJ2-1; size: NA; D: TRBD1; DNA: TGTGCCACCAGTGATTCCGGGACAGGGGCCAGCAATGAGCAGTTCTTC; CDR3: CATSDSGTGASNEQFF
V: TRBV9; J: TRBJ1-6; size: once; D: TRBD1; DNA: TGTGCCAGCAGCGTAGGGACAGGGGAGCGATCACCCCTCCACTTT; CDR3: CASSVGTGERSPLHF
V: TRBV6-2/TRBV6-3; J: TRBJ2-3; size: NA; D: NA; DNA: TGTGCCAGCAGTTACTATGGTATCGGGGGGCGAGGGACGCAGTATTTT; CDR3: CASSYYGIGGRGTQYF
V: TRBV9; J: TRBJ2-3; size: few; D: TRBD2; DNA: TGTGCCAGCAGCGTAAGGGCGGGGGGAACAGATACGCAGTATTTT; CDR3: CASSVRAGGTDTQYF
V: TRBV7-2; J: TRBJ2-2; size: NA; D: TRBD2; DNA: TGTGCCGGACTAGCGGCGAACACCGGGGAGCTGTTTTTT; CDR3: CAGLAANTGELFF
V: TRBV19; J: TRBJ2-7; size: NA; D: TRBD2; DNA: TGTGCCAGTAGTATGTCATCCGGACTAGCGGTCGACGAGCAGTACTTC; CDR3: CASSMSSGLAVDEQYF
V: TRBV5-1; J: TRBJ2-1; size: NA; D: NA; DNA: TGCGCCAGCAGCTTGGACGGTAGCTCCTACAATGAGCAGTTCTTC; CDR3: CASSLDGSSYNEQFF
V: TRBV10-2; J: TRBJ2-7; size: many; D: NA; DNA: TGCGCCAGCAGTGAGTCTGGGCGCAACGAGCAGTACTTC; CDR3: CASSESGRNEQYF
V: TRBV9; J: TRBJ1-6; size: NA; D: NA; DNA: TGTGCCAGCAGCGCAGACTATAATTCACCCCTCCACTTT; CDR3: CASSADYNSPLHF
V: TRBV6-1; J: TRBJ2-5; size: NA; D: NA; DNA: TGTGCCAGCAGTGAGAGTGTCGGGTCAGCCCGGAAAGAGACCCAGTACTTC; CDR3: CASSESVGSARKETQYF
V: TRBV6-4; J: TRBJ1-1; size: few; D: NA; DNA: TGTGCCAGCAGTCCTTTGGCAGGGAACACTGAAGCTTTCTTT; CDR3: CASSPLAGNTEAFF
V: TRBV6-5; J: TRBJ2-7; size: NA; D: NA; DNA: TGTGCCAGCAGTAACCCTCGACAGGCCGAGCAGTACTTC; CDR3: CASSNPRQAEQYF
V: TRBV6-5; J: TRBJ1-6; size: NA; D: TRBD1; DNA: TGTGCCAGCAGTTACGTAGGGGGCGGCAATTCACCCCTCCACTTT; CDR3: CASSYVGGGNSPLHF
V: TRBV27; J: TRBJ2-5; size: NA; D: TRBD2; DNA: TGTGCCAGCAGGTACCTTACAACTAGCGCGGTGGGCATAGAAGAGACCCAGTACTTC; CDR3: CASRYLTTSAVGIEETQYF
V: TRBV2; J: TRBJ1-6; size: NA; D: TRBD1; DNA: TGTGCCAGCAGTGAAGTAGGACAGGGGAGCTTGAATTCACCCCTCCACTTT; CDR3: CASSEVGQGSLNSPLHF
V: TRBV28; J: TRBJ1-5; size: once; D: NA; DNA: TGTGCCAGCAGCCGTGCGGGGGGAAATCAGCCCCAGCATTTT; CDR3: CASSRAGGNQPQHF
V: TRBV11-2; J: TRBJ2-5; size: NA; D: TRBD2; DNA: TGTGCCAGCACCCTATTAGCGGGACAACAAGAGACCCAGTACTTC; CDR3: CASTLLAGQQETQYF
V: TRBV2; J: TRBJ2-1; size: NA; D: TRBD2; DNA: TGTGCCAGCACCTCGAGCGGGGGGTCCAATGAGCAGTTCTTC; CDR3: CASTSSGGSNEQFF
V: TRBV5-1; J: TRBJ2-5; size: once; D: TRBD2; DNA: TGCGCCAGCAGCTCCTCGCCTAGCGGGGGGGCGTCGGAGACCCAGTACTTC; CDR3: CASSSSPSGGASETQYF
V: TRBV7-9; J: TRBJ1-2; size: NA; D: TRBD1; DNA: TGTGCCAGCAGCTTCGGACAGGGGGAAACGGGATATGGCTACACCTTC; CDR3: CASSFGQGETGYGYTF
V: TRBV5-4; J: TRBJ2-4; size: NA; D: NA; DNA: TGTGCCAGCAGCTTATTCGGTTCTAGACAGTACTTC; CDR3: CASSLFGSRQYF
V: TRBV7-9; J: TRBJ2-7; size: few; D: TRBD1; DNA: TGTGCCAGCAGCGTTCGGACAGGGGGCCCTAATATCGAGCAGTACTTC; CDR3: CASSVRTGGPNIEQYF
V: TRBV7-9; J: TRBJ2-2; size: once; D: NA; DNA: TGTGCCAGCAGCTTAGTTGGACAGCCTAACACCGGGGAGCTGTTTTTT; CDR3: CASSLVGQPNTGELFF
V: TRBV15; J: TRBJ2-3; size: NA; D: TRBD2; DNA: TGTGCCACCAGCAGAGAACGCACAACGGGGGGGAGAGTAGATACGCAGTATTTT; CDR3: CATSRERTTGGRVDTQYF
V: TRBV7-9; J: TRBJ2-1; size: NA; D: NA; DNA: TGTGCCAGCAGTTCAGGGGTCTACAATGAGCAGTTCTTC; CDR3: CASSSGVYNEQFF
V: TRBV7-9; J: TRBJ2-2; size: NA; D: TRBD1; DNA: TGTGCCAGCAGCTTGCAGGGGGTGAGCACCGGGGAGCTGTTTTTT; CDR3: CASSLQGVSTGELFF
V: TRBV2; J: TRBJ2-7; size: NA; D: TRBD2; DNA: TGTGCCAGCAGTGCAGAGGGCGGGGGGGCGTACGAGCAGTACTTC; CDR3: CASSAEGGGAYEQYF
V: TRBV5-4; J: TRBJ1-4; size: NA; D: NA; DNA: TGTGCCAGCAGCTTGGATAGGGGGAATGAAAAACTGTTTTTT; CDR3: CASSLDRGNEKLFF
V: TRBV10-3; J: TRBJ2-7; size: NA; D: NA; DNA: TGTGCCATCAGTGAATCCCATCAGGGCGACGAGCAGTACTTC; CDR3: CAISESHQGDEQYF
V: TRBV4-2; J: TRBJ2-5; size: medium-sized; D: TRBD2; DNA: TGTGCCAGCAGCCAAGAACGCGGGGGGGCTGAGACCCAGTACTTC; CDR3: CASSQERGGAETQYF
V: TRBV5-3; J: TRBJ1-3; size: NA; D: NA; DNA: TGTGCCAGAAGCTTCCACAGGGATGGAAACACCATATATTTT; CDR3: CARSFHRDGNTIYF
V: TRBV28; J: TRBJ2-1; size: NA; D: TRBD2; DNA: TGTGCCAGCAGTTTAGTCGGGGGGGCCCGAGATGAGCAGTTCTTC; CDR3: CASSLVGGARDEQFF
V: TRBV2; J: TRBJ1-5; size: NA; D: NA; DNA: TGTGCCAGCAGCTTAGATAGCAATCAGCCCCAGCATTTT; CDR3: CASSLDSNQPQHF
V: TRBV12-3/TRBV12-4; J: TRBJ1-1; size: NA; D: NA; DNA: TGTGCCAGCAGTTTACAGGGCGACACTGAAGCTTTCTTT; CDR3: CASSLQGDTEAFF
V: TRBV5-1; J: TRBJ1-3; size: NA; D: NA; DNA: TGCGCCAGCAGCCTAGACGGACTTGGAAACACCATATATTTT; CDR3: CASSLDGLGNTIYF
V: TRBV30; J: TRBJ2-7; size: NA; D: TRBD1; DNA: TGTGCCTGGAAGCTAAGACAGGGATTCTACGAGCAGTACTTC; CDR3: CAWKLRQGFYEQYF
V: TRBV19; J: TRBJ2-5; size: NA; D: TRBD2; DNA: TGTGCCAGTAGTATTAAGCGGGGGGACCAAGAGACCCAGTACTTC; CDR3: CASSIKRGDQETQYF
V: TRBV3-1/TRBV3-2; J: TRBJ1-1; size: NA; D: TRBD1; DNA: TGTGCCAGCAGCCCCTCCGACAGGGAGAACACTGAAGCTTTCTTT; CDR3: CASSPSDRENTEAFF